This entry features one T cell receptor beta chain sequence. The antigen is not known. CDR1 is SEHNR and CDR2 is FQNEAQ in the germline V gene (reference sequence). V gave up 4 bases and J gave up 0 bases; unmatched junction bases: 7. CDR3 length equals 16 residues. The entry originates in a study of T cell responses to AZD1222 COVID-19 vaccine. Findings of the study overall: Along spike, vaccine-associated CD4 TCRs were found throughout, with dominance at 160-218 and 743-854. Close to half of spike-specific TCRs reportedly recognize unmutated variant regions.

Produced via immunoSEQ multiplex PCR; TCRdb's table is partial and in-frame only. The sample holds about 120,000 clones; 88% are singletons and the top ten take less than 6.5%. The sequencing here drew on peripheral blood, taken on day 0 of AZD1222 vaccination. The rearrangement joins TRBV7-9 to TRBJ2-3, with TRBD2 identical over 7 bases. The receptor comes from an adult in good health. The CDR3 nucleotides are TGTGCCAGCAGCTCCGGCCCGCGGGAGAGCACAGATACGCAGTATTTT. This encodes CASSSGPRESTDTQYF.